One and the same sample provided the 30 T cell receptor beta chains below, sequenced in a study of cytomegalovirus exposure and HLA in healthy donors. Assay: immunoSEQ multiplex PCR; the TCRdb copy retains only in-frame clones and omits some. The data contain a few hundred thousand clones, approximately 84% of them singletons. The specimen was PBMCs. The receptors shown here come from a man aged 18-30 years in good health and CMV-seropositive.

V usage is TRBV2 and J usage is TRBJ2-5; 8 bases agree with TRBD2. Per germline, CDR1 SNHLY and CDR2 FYNNEI. With 4 bases clipped from V and 5 bases from J, the junction kept 6 bases outside the gene matches. CDR3 size: 14 residues. The DNA for the CDR3 is TGTGCCAGCAGTGTCGGGACTAGAGGGGAGACCCAGTACTTC. This gives the protein CASSVGTRGETQYF.

J is TRBJ2-1 and V is TRBV6-5, with 10 nucleotides matching TRBD1. The CDR3 consists of 15 residues. V dropped 6 bases and J dropped 2; count of bases not matched to a gene: 4. Germline loops: CDR1 MNHEY, CDR2 SVGAGI. In DNA form, the CDR3 reads TGTGCCAGCAGAAGGGACAGGGGCCCCTACAATGAGCAGTTCTTC. Translating it yields CASRRDRGPYNEQFF.

The rearrangement joins TRBV30 to TRBJ2-5, with D perhaps TRBD2 (6 bases). The germline V gene has CDR1 GTSNPN and CDR2 SVGIG (reference sequence). The CDR3 has 15 residues. V lost 0 bases to trimming and J lost 3 bases, with 14 bases between them. The DNA for the CDR3 is TGTGCCTGGAGTGTCCGGGGGAACTTGAAAGAGACCCAGTACTTC. Protein product: CAWSVRGNLKETQYF.

DNA for the CDR3: TGTGCCAGCAGTATTGAAATCTACAATGAGCAGTTCTTC. Amino acids: CASSIEIYNEQFF. The chain couples TRBV2 to TRBJ2-1, with D uncertain. Germline V gene sequence: CDR1 SNHLY, CDR2 FYNNEI. Trimming left V 5 bases short and J 3 bases short, with 8 bases between. The CDR3 loop spans 13 amino acids.

The rearrangement uses TRBV27 and TRBJ2-5; D ambiguous. The germline V gene has CDR1 MNHEY and CDR2 SMNVEV (reference sequence). CDR3 length: 15 residues. V lost 2 bases and J lost 1, with 11 bases in between. CDR3 nucleotides: TGTGCCAGCAGTTTACCAACGGACGGCCAAGAGACCCAGTACTTC. It is translated as CASSLPTDGQETQYF.

V gene TRBV5-1 combines with J gene TRBJ2-5; no reliable D call. This CDR3 has 15 residues. CDR1 is SGHRS, CDR2 YFSETQ, per germline. V lost 1 base and J 0 bases, leaving 10 bases between the germline ends. The CDR3 DNA reads as TGCGCCAGCAGCTTGTGGTCAGGACACCAAGAGACCCAGTACTTC. Protein: CASSLWSGHQETQYF.

V usage is TRBV7-9 and J usage is TRBJ2-7; 11 bases match TRBD2. V shed 3 bases, J shed 5 bases, and the junction held 0 bases outside the gene matches. There are 13 residues in the CDR3. Germline values: CDR1 SEHNR, CDR2 FQNEAQ (reference sequence). DNA for the CDR3: TGTGCCAGCAGCTTTAGCGGGAGGGACGAGCAGTACTTC. Translating gives CASSFSGRDEQYF.

The chain couples TRBV7-6 to TRBJ2-2, with D perhaps matching TRBD1 (6 bases). V was clipped by 2 bases and J by 1 base, with 11 bases between them. The germline gives CDR1 SGHVS, CDR2 FNYEAQ. This CDR3 has 16 residues. The CDR3 coding sequence is TGTGCCAGCAGCTTAAGCCACAGGGAGAACACCGGGGAGCTGTTTTTT. The encoded protein is CASSLSHRENTGELFF.

This rearrangement joins TRBV2 to TRBJ2-3; 11 bases match TRBD2. The germline V gene encodes CDR1 SNHLY and CDR2 FYNNEI. The CDR3 loop spans 15 amino acids. The junction had 7 bases not matched to a gene; V was cut back by 5 bases and J by 6 bases. Written as DNA, the CDR3 is TGTGCCAGCAGTACGACTAGCGGGGAGTACGATACGCAGTATTTT. It specifies CASSTTSGEYDTQYF.

This chain connects TRBV29-1 to TRBJ1-5, with D possibly matching TRBD1 (5 bases). The length of the CDR3 is 14 residues. Germline lookup yields CDR1 SQVTM and CDR2 ANQGSEA. Trimming left V 6 bases short and J 2 bases short, with 14 bases between. The CDR3 nucleotides read TGCAGCGTGAGGGACTCCGAGGGCAATCAGCCCCAGCATTTT. This gives the protein CSVRDSEGNQPQHF.

J is TRBJ1-1 and V is TRBV29-1, with D uncertain. Germline V gene lookup returns CDR1 SQVTM and CDR2 ANQGSEA. CDR3 length: 12 amino acids. V lost 3 bases and J 1 base, leaving 6 bases between the germline ends. The CDR3 region is CSVDKGNTEAFF. CDR3 sequence (DNA): TGCAGCGTTGACAAGGGGAACACTGAAGCTTTCTTT. The whole variable domain, filled in from reference TRBV29-1 and TRBJ1-1, reads SAVISQKPSRDICQRGTSLTIQCQVDSQVTMMFWYRQQPGQSLTLIATANQGSEATYESGFVIDKFPISRPNLTFSTLTVSNMSPEDSSIYLCSVDKGNTEAFFGQGTRLTVV.

The rearrangement joins TRBV5-1 to TRBJ2-1; TRBD2 matches 10 bases. The trim removed 4 bases at V and 8 bases at J, leaving 9 bases unmatched. Germline-derived CDR1 and CDR2 are SGHRS and YFSETQ. This CDR3 has 15 residues. DNA for the CDR3: TGCGCCAGCAGCGATACTAGCGGGACGAGGCATGAGCAGTTCTTC. Protein product: CASSDTSGTRHEQFF.

The chain carries TRBV19 and TRBJ1-1; 10 bases fit TRBD1. Germline CDR1 LNHDA, CDR2 SQIVND (reference sequence). This CDR3 has 15 residues. V trimming: 5 bases; J trimming: 4 bases; junction bases outside the gene matches: 7. DNA of the CDR3: TGTGCCAGTAGTCCGGACCGGACAGGGGGCACTGAAGCTTTCTTT. The encoded protein is CASSPDRTGGTEAFF.

CDR3 in amino acids: CAIRDSAYEQYF. The CDR3 bases are TGTGCCATCAGGGACAGCGCCTACGAGCAGTACTTC. The chain employs TRBV10-3 and TRBJ2-7, with D tentatively TRBD1 (6 bases). Germline values: CDR1 ENHRY, CDR2 SYGVKD. The germline V and J ends were trimmed by 6 bases and 2 bases, with 8 bases remaining between them. There are 12 residues in the CDR3.

This chain uses TRBV27 with TRBJ2-2, with TRBD2 matching 13 bases. The junction had 4 bases not matched to a gene; V was cut back by 5 bases and J by 7 bases. CDR3 size: 15 residues. Germline assignment: CDR1 MNHEY and CDR2 SMNVEV (reference sequence). In DNA, the CDR3 is TGTGCCAGCAGTGGACTAGCGGGAGTGGTCGGGGAGCTGTTTTTT. Its translation: CASSGLAGVVGELFF.

V gene TRBV6-6 combines with J gene TRBJ1-1, with 8 positions matching TRBD1. Trimming removed 2 bases from V and 0 bases from J; junction bases left unmatched: 5. CDR3 length equals 16 residues. The germline CDR1 and CDR2 sequences are MNHNY and SVGAGI (reference sequence). In DNA form, the CDR3 reads TGTGCCAGCAGTTACCCCAGGGGGCAGGTGAACACTGAAGCTTTCTTT. This sequence encodes CASSYPRGQVNTEAFF.

The V call is TRBV4-1, the J call TRBJ1-2; D not certain. Trimming removed 2 bases from V and 4 bases from J, with 14 bases in between. Germline loops: CDR1 MGHRA, CDR2 YSYEKL. The CDR3 length is 15 residues. CDR3 in DNA: TGCGCCAGCAGCCAACCCGGACCCAAAGGCTATGGCTACACCTTC. Protein product: CASSQPGPKGYGYTF.

V is TRBV30 and J is TRBJ1-2; TRBD1 matches 10 bases. Germline V gene sequence: CDR1 GTSNPN, CDR2 SVGIG (reference sequence). The CDR3 covers 18 residues. V was clipped by 5 bases and J by 2 bases; unmatched bases: 17. In nucleotides, the CDR3 is TGTGCCTGGGGGGGAGCCGGGACAGGGGCGGAATACAACTATGGCTACACCTTC. This sequence encodes CAWGGAGTGAEYNYGYTF.

The genes are TRBV9 and TRBJ1-2, with D possibly TRBD1 on 6 matching bases. This CDR3 is built from 15 residues. Trimming removed 3 bases from V and 3 bases from J, with 15 bases in between. From germline, CDR1 is SGDLS and CDR2 YYNGEE. DNA of the CDR3: TGTGCCAGCAGCGCCGCGTCGAACAGGGACTATGGCTACACCTTC. It encodes CASSAASNRDYGYTF.

This rearrangement joins TRBV4-2 to TRBJ2-2; TRBD1 aligns across 8 bases. Germline trimming cut 5 bases from V and 6 bases from J; bases unmatched to any gene: 8. The germline V gene has CDR1 LGHNA and CDR2 YNFKEQ. CDR3 length equals 15 residues. The CDR3 is CASSYEAGGSGELFF. DNA for the CDR3: TGTGCCAGCAGCTACGAAGCAGGGGGCTCCGGGGAGCTGTTTTTT.

This chain uses TRBV9 with TRBJ2-2, with D maybe TRBD1 (6 bases). CDR3 length: 19 amino acids. V gave up 3 bases and J gave up 0 bases, with 21 bases separating them. Germline-derived CDR1 and CDR2 are SGDLS and YYNGEE. The CDR3 region has the DNA TGTGCCAGCAGCGCGGCGGGCGGTAGTGACAGGCCGAACACCGGGGAGCTGTTTTTT. This sequence encodes CASSAAGGSDRPNTGELFF.

This chain uses TRBV2 with TRBJ1-1; D perhaps matches TRBD1 (5 bases). The germline V gene encodes CDR1 SNHLY and CDR2 FYNNEI. V lost 2 bases to trimming and J lost 3 bases, with 10 bases between them. The CDR3 runs to 14 residues. The CDR3 protein is CASSEIQGHTEAFF. The CDR3 DNA follows: TGTGCCAGCAGTGAAATCCAGGGCCACACTGAAGCTTTCTTT.

The chain uses TRBV27 and TRBJ2-2; D remains ambiguous. V was shortened by 5 bases and J by 4 bases, with 14 bases between the two germline ends. The CDR3 is 15 amino acids. Germline V gene sequence: CDR1 MNHEY, CDR2 SMNVEV (reference sequence). The DNA for the CDR3 is TGTGCCAGCAGTCCTCAGCCTCGGAGCACCGGGGAGCTGTTTTTT. Amino acids: CASSPQPRSTGELFF.

The V and J genes are TRBV30 and TRBJ1-2; D unresolved. The CDR3 totals 16 residues. The germline CDR1 and CDR2 sequences are GTSNPN and SVGIG (reference sequence). V was cut by 0 bases and J by 5 bases, with 19 bases left in between. CDR3 DNA sequence: TGTGCCTGGAGTGTACGTCTGGGGTTACCTCCTTATGGCTACACCTTC. Protein: CAWSVRLGLPPYGYTF.

The chain combines TRBV5-1 with TRBJ2-5; D may be TRBD1 (6 bases). The CDR3 has 15 amino acids. From germline, CDR1 is SGHRS and CDR2 YFSETQ. Trimming cost V 1 base and J 5 bases, with 15 bases left between them. The CDR3 bases are TGCGCCAGCAGCTTGATGACCTCGAGGGGGGAGACCCAGTACTTC. It encodes CASSLMTSRGETQYF.

The chain employs TRBV18 and TRBJ2-3, with 14 nucleotides matching TRBD2. This CDR3 is built from 16 residues. The V gene's germline CDR1 is KGHSH and CDR2 LQKENI. V shed 3 bases and J 2 bases; nucleotides not matched to a gene: 1. The CDR3 DNA sequence: TGTGCCAGCTCACCGGGACTAGCGGGAGACACAGATACGCAGTATTTT. Protein product: CASSPGLAGDTDTQYF.

This clone was picked up one time. The chain joins TRBV9 to TRBJ2-3, with D possibly matching TRBD2 (5 bases). The CDR3 runs to 16 residues. The ends were cut back, 0 bases at V and 0 bases at J, with 11 bases in the middle. Germline CDR1 SGDLS, CDR2 YYNGEE. The CDR3 sequence is CASSVDKGGSTDTQYF. The CDR3 bases are TGTGCCAGCAGCGTAGATAAGGGCGGGAGCACAGATACGCAGTATTTT.

The gene calls are TRBV5-6 and TRBJ2-1; D call uncertain. Germline V lookup: CDR1 SGHDT, CDR2 YYEEEE. V was cut by 2 bases and J by 0 bases, with 18 bases left in between. The CDR3 totals 18 residues. CDR3 region: CASSLTLQLPGSYNEQFF. The CDR3 DNA follows: TGTGCCAGCAGCTTAACACTTCAACTTCCGGGCTCCTACAATGAGCAGTTCTTC.

V gene TRBV7-9 combines with J gene TRBJ1-1; 7 bases fit TRBD1. Looked up from germline, CDR1 is SEHNR and CDR2 is FQNEAQ (reference sequence). Trimming at V came to 5 bases and at J to 1 base, leaving 7 bases not matched to a gene. This CDR3 contains 15 residues. In DNA form, the CDR3 reads TGTGCCAGCAGCAATGACAGGGCAGGGAACACTGAAGCTTTCTTT. Translated, it gives CASSNDRAGNTEAFF.

This clone was seen only a few times. The rearrangement links TRBV5-1 to TRBJ2-2; 7 bases are shared with TRBD2. Unmatched junction bases numbered 9, after V lost 2 bases and J lost 2 bases. Germline-derived CDR1 and CDR2 are SGHRS and YFSETQ. The CDR3 runs to 17 residues. This CDR3 reads CASSLGGSGLNTGELFF. In DNA form, the CDR3 reads TGCGCCAGCAGCTTAGGAGGTAGCGGGTTAAACACCGGGGAGCTGTTTTTT.